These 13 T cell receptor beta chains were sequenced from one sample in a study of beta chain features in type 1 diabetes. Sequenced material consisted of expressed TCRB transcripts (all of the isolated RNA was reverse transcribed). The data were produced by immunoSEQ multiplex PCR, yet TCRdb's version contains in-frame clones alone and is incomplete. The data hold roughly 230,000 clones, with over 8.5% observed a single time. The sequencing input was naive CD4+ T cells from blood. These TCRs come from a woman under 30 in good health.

The DNA for the CDR3 is TGTGCCAGCAGCCCCCAACCGGGACAAGCCCATGGCTACACCTTC. It specifies CASSPQPGQAHGYTF. The rearrangement uses TRBV11-2 and TRBJ1-2; D might be TRBD1 (6 bases). CDR1 and CDR2 (germline): SGHAT, FQNNGV. V was trimmed by 5 bases and J by 6 bases, leaving 19 bases between them. The CDR3 is made up of 15 amino acids.

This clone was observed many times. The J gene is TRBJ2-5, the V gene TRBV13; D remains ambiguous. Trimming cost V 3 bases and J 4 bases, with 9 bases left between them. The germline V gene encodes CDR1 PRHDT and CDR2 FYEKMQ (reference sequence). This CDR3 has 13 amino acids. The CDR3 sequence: CASSLPEAETQYF. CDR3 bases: TGTGCCAGCAGCTTGCCAGAGGCAGAGACCCAGTACTTC. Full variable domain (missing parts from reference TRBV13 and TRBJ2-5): AAGVIQSPRHLIKEKRETATLKCYPIPRHDTVYWYQQGPGQDPQFLISFYEKMQSDKGSIPDRFSAQQFSDYHSELNMSSLELGDSALYFCASSLPEAETQYFGPGTRLLVL.

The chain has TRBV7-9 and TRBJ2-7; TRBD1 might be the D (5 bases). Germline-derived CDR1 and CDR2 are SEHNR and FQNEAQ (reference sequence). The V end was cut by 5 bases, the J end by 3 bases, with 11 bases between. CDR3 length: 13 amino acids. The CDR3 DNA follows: TGTGCCAGCAGCCGACCGACAGTCTACGAGCAGTACTTC. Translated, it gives CASSRPTVYEQYF.

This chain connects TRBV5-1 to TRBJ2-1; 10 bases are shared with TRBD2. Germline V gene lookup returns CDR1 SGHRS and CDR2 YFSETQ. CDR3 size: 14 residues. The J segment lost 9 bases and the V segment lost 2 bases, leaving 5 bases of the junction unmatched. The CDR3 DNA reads TGCGCCAGCAGCTTCACTAGCGGGATGGTTGAGCAGTTCTTC. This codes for CASSFTSGMVEQFF.

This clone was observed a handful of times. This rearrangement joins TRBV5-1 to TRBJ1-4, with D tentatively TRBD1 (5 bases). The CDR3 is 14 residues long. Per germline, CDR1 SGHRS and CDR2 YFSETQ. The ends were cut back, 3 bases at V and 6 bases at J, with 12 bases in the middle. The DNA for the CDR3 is TGCGCCAGCAGCTCGCAGGGAGGTGATGAAAAACTGTTTTTT. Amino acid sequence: CASSSQGGDEKLFF.

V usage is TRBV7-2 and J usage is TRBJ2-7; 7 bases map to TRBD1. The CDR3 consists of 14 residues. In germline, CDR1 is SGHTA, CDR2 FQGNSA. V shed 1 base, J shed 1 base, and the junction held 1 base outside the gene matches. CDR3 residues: CASSLVGQSYEQYF. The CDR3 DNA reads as TGTGCCAGCAGCTTAGTGGGACAGTCCTACGAGCAGTACTTC.

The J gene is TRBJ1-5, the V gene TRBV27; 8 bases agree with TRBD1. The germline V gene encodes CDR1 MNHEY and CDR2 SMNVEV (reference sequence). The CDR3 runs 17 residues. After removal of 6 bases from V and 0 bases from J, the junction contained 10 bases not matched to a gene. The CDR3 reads CASRLIGQGHSNQPQHF. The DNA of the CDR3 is TGTGCCAGCAGGCTGATCGGACAGGGTCATAGCAATCAGCCCCAGCATTTT.

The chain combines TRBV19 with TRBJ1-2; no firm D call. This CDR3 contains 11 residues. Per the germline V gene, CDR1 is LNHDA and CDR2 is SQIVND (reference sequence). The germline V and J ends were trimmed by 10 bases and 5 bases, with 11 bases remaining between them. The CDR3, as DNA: TGTGCCATCGAAGGAGCTTATGGCTACACCTTC. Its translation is CAIEGAYGYTF. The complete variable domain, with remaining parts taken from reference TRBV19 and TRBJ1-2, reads DGGITQSPKYLFRKEGQNVTLSCEQNLNHDAMYWYRQDPGQGLRLIYYSQIVNDFQKGDIAEGYSVSREKKESFPLTVTSAQKNPTAFYLCAIEGAYGYTFGSGTRLTVV.

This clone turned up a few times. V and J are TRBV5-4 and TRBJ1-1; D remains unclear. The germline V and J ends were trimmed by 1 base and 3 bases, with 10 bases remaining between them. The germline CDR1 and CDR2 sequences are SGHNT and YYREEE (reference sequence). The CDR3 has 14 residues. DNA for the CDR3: TGTGCCAGCAGCTTGCGGGAAGTGGACACTGAAGCTTTCTTT. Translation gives CASSLREVDTEAFF.

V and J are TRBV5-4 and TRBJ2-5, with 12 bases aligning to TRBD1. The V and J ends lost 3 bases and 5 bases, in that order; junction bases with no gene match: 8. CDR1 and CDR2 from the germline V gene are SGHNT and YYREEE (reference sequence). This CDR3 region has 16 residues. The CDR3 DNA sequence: TGTGCCAGCAGCTGGGGGAAGGGACAGGGGGCTGAGACCCAGTACTTC. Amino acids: CASSWGKGQGAETQYF.

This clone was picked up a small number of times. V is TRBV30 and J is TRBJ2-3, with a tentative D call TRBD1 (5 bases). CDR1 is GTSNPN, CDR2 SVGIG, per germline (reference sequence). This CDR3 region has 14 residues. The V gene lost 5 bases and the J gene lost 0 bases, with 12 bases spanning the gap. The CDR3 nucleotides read TGTGCCTGGGTCAGGCAGGGTAGCACAGATACGCAGTATTTT. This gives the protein CAWVRQGSTDTQYF. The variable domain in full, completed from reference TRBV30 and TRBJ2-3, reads SQTIHQWPATLVQPVGSPLSLECTVEGTSNPNLYWYRQAAGRGLQLLFYSVGIGQISSEVPQNLSASRPQDRQFILSSKKLLLSDSGFYLCAWVRQGSTDTQYFGPGTRLTVL.

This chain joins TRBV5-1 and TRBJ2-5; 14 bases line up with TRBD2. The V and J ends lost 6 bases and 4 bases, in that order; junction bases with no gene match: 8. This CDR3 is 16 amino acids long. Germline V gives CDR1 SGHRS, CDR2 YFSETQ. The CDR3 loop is CASNPGLAGGGETQYF. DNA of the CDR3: TGCGCCAGCAACCCAGGACTAGCGGGAGGTGGAGAGACCCAGTACTTC.

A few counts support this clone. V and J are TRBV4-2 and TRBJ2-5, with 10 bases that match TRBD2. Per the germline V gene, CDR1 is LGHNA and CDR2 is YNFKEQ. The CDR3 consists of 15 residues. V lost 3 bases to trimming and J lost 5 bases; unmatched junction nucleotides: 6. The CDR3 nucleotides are TGTGCCAGCAGCCAGCGAGCGGGAGGGGAGGAGACCCAGTACTTC. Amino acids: CASSQRAGGEETQYF.